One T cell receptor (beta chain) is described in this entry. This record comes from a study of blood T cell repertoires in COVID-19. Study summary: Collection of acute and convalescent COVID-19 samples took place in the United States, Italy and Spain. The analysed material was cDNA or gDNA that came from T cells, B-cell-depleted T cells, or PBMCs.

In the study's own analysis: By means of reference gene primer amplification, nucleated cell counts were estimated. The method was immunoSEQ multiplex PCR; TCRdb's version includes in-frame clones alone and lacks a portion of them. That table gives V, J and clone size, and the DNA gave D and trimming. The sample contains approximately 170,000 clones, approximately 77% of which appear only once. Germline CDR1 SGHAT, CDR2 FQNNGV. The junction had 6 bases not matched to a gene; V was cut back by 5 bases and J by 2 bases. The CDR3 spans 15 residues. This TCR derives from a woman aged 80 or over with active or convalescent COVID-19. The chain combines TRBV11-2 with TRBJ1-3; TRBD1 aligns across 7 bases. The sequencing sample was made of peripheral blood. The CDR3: CASSPLGGPGNTIYF. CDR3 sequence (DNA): TGTGCCAGCAGCCCTCTAGGGGGCCCTGGAAACACCATATATTTT.